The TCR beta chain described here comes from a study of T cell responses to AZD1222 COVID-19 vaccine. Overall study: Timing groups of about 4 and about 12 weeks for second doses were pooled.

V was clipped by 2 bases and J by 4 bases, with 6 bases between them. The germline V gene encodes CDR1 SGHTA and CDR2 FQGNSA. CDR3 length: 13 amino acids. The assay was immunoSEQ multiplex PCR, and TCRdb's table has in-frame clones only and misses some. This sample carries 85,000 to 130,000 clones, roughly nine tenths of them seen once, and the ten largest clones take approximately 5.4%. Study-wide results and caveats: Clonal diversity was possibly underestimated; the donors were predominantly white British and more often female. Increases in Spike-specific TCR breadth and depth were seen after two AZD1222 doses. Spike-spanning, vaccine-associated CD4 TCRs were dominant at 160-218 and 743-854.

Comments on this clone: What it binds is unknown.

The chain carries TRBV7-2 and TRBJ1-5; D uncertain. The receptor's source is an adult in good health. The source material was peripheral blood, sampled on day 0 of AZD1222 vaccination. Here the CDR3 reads CASSLTNNQPQHF. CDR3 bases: TGTGCCAGCAGCTTAACAAATAATCAGCCCCAGCATTTT.